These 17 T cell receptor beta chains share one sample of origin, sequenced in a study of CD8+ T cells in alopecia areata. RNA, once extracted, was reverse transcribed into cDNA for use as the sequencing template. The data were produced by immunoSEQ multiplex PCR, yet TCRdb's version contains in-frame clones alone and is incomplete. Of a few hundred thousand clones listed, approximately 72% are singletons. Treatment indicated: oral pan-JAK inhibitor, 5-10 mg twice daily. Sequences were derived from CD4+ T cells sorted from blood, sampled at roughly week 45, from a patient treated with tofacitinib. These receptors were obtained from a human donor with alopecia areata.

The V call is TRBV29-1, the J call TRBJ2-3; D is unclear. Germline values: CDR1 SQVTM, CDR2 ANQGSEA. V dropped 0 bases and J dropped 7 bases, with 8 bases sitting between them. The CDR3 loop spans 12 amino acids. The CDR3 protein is CSVEDLGYTQYF. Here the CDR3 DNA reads TGCAGCGTTGAAGATTTAGGGTATACGCAGTATTTT.

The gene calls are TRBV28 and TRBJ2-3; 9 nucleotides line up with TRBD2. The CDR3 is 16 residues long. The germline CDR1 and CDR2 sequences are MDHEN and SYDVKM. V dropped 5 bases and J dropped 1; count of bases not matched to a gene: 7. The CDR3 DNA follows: TGTGCCAGCAGTCGGGGACTAGCCATGGGCACAGATACGCAGTATTTT. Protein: CASSRGLAMGTDTQYF.

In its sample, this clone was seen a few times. CDR3 sequence: CSVGSSFGRDYGYTF. DNA of the CDR3: TGCAGCGTTGGTTCGTCGTTCGGGCGAGACTATGGCTACACCTTC. The rearrangement links TRBV29-1 to TRBJ1-2; D remains ambiguous. CDR1 SQVTM and CDR2 ANQGSEA come from the germline V gene. Trimming left V 4 bases short and J 3 bases short, with 18 bases between. The CDR3 covers 15 residues. Based on the CDR3 plus reference TRBV29-1 and TRBJ1-2, the full variable domain is SAVISQKPSRDICQRGTSLTIQCQVDSQVTMMFWYRQQPGQSLTLIATANQGSEATYESGFVIDKFPISRPNLTFSTLTVSNMSPEDSSIYLCSVGSSFGRDYGYTFGSGTRLTVV.

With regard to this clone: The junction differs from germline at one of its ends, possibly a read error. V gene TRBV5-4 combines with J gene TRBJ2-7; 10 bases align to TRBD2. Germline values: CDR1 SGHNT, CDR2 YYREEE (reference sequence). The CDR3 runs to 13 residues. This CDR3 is CATSGGAIREQYF. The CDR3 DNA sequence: TGTGCCACCAGCGGGGGGGCAATTCGGGAGCAGTACTTC.

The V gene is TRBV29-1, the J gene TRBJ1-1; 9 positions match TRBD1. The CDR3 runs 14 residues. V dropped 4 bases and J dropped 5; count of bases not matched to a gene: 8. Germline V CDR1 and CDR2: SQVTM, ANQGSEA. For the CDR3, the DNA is TGCAGCGTTGGTCCCGGACAGGGGCGGACTGAAGCTTTCTTT. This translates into CSVGPGQGRTEAFF.

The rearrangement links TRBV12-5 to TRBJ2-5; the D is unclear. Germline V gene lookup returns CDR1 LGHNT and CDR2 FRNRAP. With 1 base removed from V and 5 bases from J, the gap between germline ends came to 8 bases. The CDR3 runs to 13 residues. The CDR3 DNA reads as TGTGCTAGTGGTTTGGACCCCCGTGAGACCCAGTACTTC. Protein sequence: CASGLDPRETQYF.

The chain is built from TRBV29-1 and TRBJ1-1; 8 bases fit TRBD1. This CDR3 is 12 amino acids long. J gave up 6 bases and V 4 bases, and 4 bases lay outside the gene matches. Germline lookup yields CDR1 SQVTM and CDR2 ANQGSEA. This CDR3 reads CSVARQGSEAFF. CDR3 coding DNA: TGCAGCGTTGCCAGACAGGGGTCTGAAGCTTTCTTT.

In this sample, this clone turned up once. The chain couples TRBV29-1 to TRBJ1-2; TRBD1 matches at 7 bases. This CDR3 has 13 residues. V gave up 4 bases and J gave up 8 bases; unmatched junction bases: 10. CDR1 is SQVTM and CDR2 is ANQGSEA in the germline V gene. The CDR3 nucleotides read TGCAGCGTTGCGACAGGGTTGCTAGGCGGCTACACCTTC. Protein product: CSVATGLLGGYTF.

The CDR3: CASSLDLGGAGELFF. In DNA, the CDR3 is TGTGCCAGCAGCTTAGATCTCGGGGGCGCCGGGGAGCTGTTTTTT. This chain connects TRBV11-2 to TRBJ2-2; D possibly uses TRBD1 or TRBD2 (6 bases each). Trimming stripped 0 bases from V and 6 bases from J, with 11 bases between. The V gene's germline CDR1 is SGHAT and CDR2 FQNNGV. The CDR3 sequence is 15 residues long.

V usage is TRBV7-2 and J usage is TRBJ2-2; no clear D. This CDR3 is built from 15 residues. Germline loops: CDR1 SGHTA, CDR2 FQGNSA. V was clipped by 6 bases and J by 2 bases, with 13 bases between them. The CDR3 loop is CASSYRLPNTGELFF. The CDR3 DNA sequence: TGTGCCAGCAGTTACCGGCTGCCTAACACCGGGGAGCTGTTTTTT.

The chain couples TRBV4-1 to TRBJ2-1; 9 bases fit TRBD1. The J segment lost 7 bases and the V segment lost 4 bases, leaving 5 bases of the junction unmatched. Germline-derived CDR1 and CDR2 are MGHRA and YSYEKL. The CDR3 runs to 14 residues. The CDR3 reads CASSLRDRVNEQFF. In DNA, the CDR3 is TGCGCCAGCAGCCTCCGGGACAGGGTGAATGAGCAGTTCTTC.

The CDR3 is CASRTANTGELFF. The CDR3 bases are TGTGCCAGCAGGACAGCGAACACCGGGGAGCTGTTTTTT. The J gene is TRBJ2-2, the V gene TRBV25-1; the D gene is possibly TRBD1 (5 bases). V was pared by 6 bases and J by 0 bases, with 5 bases between. The CDR3 sequence is 13 residues long. Germline assignment: CDR1 MGHDK and CDR2 SYGVNS.

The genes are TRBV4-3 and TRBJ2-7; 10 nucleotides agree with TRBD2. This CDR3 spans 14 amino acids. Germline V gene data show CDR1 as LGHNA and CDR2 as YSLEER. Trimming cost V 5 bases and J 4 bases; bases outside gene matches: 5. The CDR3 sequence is CASSTGTSVYEQYF. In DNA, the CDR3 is TGCGCCAGCAGCACCGGGACTAGCGTGTACGAGCAGTACTTC.

Here the CDR3 DNA reads TGTGCCTGGAAACAACATAGCACAGATACGCAGTATTTT. It codes for CAWKQHSTDTQYF. V is TRBV30 and J is TRBJ2-3; D gene unclear. From germline, CDR1 is GTSNPN and CDR2 SVGIG (reference sequence). Trimming cost V 4 bases and J 0 bases, with 8 bases left between them. This CDR3 spans 13 amino acids.

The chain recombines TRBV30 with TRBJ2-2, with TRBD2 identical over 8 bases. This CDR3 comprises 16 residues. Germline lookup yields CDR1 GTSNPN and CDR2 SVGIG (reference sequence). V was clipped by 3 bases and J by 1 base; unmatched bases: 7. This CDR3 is CAWRPRGGRNTGELFF. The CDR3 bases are TGTGCCTGGAGACCCCGGGGGGGCCGGAACACCGGGGAGCTGTTTTTT. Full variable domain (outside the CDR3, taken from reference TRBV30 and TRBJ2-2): SQTIHQWPATLVQPVGSPLSLECTVEGTSNPNLYWYRQAAGRGLQLLFYSVGIGQISSEVPQNLSASRPQDRQFILSSKKLLLSDSGFYLCAWRPRGGRNTGELFFGEGSRLTVL.

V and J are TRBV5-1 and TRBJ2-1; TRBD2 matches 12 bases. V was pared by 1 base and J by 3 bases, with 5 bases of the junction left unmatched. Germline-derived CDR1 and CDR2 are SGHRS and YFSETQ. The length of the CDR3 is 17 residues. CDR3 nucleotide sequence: TGCGCCAGCAGCTTGACTAGCGGGGGGAAGATCTACAATGAGCAGTTCTTC. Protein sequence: CASSLTSGGKIYNEQFF.

The CDR3 protein is CASSQEGRHSPLHF. The CDR3, as DNA: TGCGCCAGCAGCCAAGAGGGGCGGCATTCACCCCTCCACTTT. The chain links TRBV4-3 to TRBJ1-6; D may be TRBD1 (5 bases). The CDR3 extends over 14 amino acids. V shed 0 bases and J shed 8 bases, with 8 bases lying between them. The V gene's germline CDR1 is LGHNA and CDR2 YSLEER.